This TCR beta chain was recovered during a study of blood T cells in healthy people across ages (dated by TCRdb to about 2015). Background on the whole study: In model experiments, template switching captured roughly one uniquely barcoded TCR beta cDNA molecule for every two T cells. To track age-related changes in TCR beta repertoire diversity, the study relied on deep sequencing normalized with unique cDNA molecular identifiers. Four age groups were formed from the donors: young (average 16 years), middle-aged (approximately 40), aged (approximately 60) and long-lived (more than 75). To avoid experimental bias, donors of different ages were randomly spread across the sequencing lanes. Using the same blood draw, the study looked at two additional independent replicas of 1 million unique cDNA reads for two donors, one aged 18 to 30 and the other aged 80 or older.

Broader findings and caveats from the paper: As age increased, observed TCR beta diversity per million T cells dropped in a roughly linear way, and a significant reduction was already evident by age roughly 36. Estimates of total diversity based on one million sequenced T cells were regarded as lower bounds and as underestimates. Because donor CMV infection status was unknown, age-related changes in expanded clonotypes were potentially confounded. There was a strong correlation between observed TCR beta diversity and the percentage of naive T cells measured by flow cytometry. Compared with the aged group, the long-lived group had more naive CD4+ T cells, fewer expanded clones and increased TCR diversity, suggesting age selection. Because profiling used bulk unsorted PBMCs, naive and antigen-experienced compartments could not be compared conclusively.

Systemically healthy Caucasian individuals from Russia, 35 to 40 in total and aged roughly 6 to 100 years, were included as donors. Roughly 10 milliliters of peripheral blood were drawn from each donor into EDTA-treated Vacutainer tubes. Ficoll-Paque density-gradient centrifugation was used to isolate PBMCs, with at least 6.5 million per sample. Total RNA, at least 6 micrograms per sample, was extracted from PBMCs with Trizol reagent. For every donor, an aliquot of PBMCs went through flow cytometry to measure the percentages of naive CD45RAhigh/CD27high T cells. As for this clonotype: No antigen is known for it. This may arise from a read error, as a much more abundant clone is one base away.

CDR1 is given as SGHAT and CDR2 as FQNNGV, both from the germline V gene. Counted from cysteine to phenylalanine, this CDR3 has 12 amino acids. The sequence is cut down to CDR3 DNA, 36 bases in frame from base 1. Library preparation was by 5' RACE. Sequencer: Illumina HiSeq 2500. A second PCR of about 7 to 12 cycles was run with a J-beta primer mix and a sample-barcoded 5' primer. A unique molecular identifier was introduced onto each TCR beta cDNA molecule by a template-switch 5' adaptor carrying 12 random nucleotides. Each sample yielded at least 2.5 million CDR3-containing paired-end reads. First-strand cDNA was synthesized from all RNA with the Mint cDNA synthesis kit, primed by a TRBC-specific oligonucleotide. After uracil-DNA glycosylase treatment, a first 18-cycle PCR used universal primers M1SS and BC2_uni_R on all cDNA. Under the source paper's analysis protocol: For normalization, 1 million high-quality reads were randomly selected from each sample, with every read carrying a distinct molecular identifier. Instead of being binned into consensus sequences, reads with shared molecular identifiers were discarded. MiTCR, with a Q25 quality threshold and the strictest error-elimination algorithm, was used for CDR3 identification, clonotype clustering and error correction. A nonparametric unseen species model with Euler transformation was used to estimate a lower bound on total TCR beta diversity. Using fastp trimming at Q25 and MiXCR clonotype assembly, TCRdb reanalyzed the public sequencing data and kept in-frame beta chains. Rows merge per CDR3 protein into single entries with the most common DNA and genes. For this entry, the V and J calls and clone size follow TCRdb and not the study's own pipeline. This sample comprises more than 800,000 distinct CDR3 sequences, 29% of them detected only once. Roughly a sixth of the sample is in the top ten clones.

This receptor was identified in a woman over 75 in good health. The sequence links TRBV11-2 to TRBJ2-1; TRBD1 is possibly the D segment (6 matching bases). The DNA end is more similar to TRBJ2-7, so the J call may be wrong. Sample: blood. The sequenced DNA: TGTGCCAGCAGCCCCCCAGGGGCTGAGCAGTACTTC. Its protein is CASSPPGAEQYF.